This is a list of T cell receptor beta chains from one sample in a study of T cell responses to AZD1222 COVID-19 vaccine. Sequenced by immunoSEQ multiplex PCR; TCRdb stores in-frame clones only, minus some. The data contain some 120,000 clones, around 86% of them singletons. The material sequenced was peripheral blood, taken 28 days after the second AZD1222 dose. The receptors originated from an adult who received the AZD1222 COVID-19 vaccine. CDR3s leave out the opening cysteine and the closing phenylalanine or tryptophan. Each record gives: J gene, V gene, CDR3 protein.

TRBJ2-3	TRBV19	ASSIGLSAADTQY
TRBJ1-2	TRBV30	AWTGIRGAVNYGYT
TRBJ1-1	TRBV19	ASSGRAGFEAF
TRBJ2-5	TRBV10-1	ASSEPGQETQY
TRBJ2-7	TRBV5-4	ASSPEALAGVAEQY
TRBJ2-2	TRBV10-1	ASSESDRLTGELF
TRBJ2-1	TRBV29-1	SVTGTSGGVDSYNEQF
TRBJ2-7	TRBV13	ASSLAGTQVEEQY
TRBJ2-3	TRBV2	ASTQQGTDTQY
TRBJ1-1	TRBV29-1	SVLGGLGANTEAF
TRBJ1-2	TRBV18	ASSQDYGYT
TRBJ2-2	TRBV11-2	ASARAYTGELF
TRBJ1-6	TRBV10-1	ASSGQGTSPLH
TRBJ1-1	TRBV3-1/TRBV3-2	ASSQVAGSANTEAF
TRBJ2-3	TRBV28	ASSPRTGGTDTQY